A single sample gave rise to the 11 T cell receptor beta chains below, sequenced in a study of T-cell reconstitution after alpha-beta-depleted transplantation in children. Unique molecular identifiers were used in preparing the TCRbeta library. TCRdb recomputed calls from the PCR reads with MiXCR, one row per CDR3 protein. The data show 200,000 to 300,000 distinct CDR3 sequences, around 12% seen once. Sequencing used PBMCs from the stem cell graft donor, obtained from the stem cell graft. The receptors here all came from a human donor who donated a stem cell graft to a child with acute lymphoblastic leukemia.

This clonotype has a count of ten or more. The rearrangement uses TRBV28 and TRBJ2-1; a weak D match, TRBD2 (6 bases). The CDR3 sequence is 15 residues long. Germline CDR1 is MDHEN and CDR2 is SYDVKM. Trimming removed 3 bases at V and 0 bases at J, with 9 bases between. CDR3 sequence (DNA): TGTGCCAGCAGTTTCGCGGGAAGCTCCTACAATGAGCAGTTCTTC. Amino acid sequence: CASSFAGSSYNEQFF.

This clonotype occurred many times. The chain uses TRBV6-2 or TRBV6-3 and TRBJ2-5; the D is unclear. V gave up 10 bases and J gave up 2 bases, with 17 bases separating them. Germline CDR1 MNHEY, CDR2 SVGEGT. The CDR3 covers 14 residues. CDR3 coding DNA: TGTGCCACGAGGATGGAGAGGCAGCAAGAGACCCAGTACTTC. It translates to CATRMERQQETQYF.

This clonotype appeared a few times. The chain couples TRBV20-1 to TRBJ2-7, with D perhaps TRBD2 (6 bases). Germline V CDR1 and CDR2: DFQATT, SNEGSKA (reference sequence). Trimming shortened V by 1 base and J by 7 bases, and 14 bases separated the two germline ends. The CDR3 sequence is 13 residues long. The CDR3 is CSARGGGRREQYF. CDR3 bases: TGCAGTGCTAGAGGGGGAGGCCGTCGGGAGCAGTACTTC.

This clonotype has a count of ten or more. CDR3 bases: TGCGCCAGCAGCTTGGAGGGGCTAAGGAACACTGAAGCTTTCTTT. Translation gives CASSLEGLRNTEAFF. The rearrangement uses TRBV5-1 and TRBJ1-1; the D gene is possibly TRBD1 (5 bases). The CDR3 totals 15 residues. V was pared by 0 bases and J by 1 base, with 10 bases between. CDR1 SGHRS and CDR2 YFSETQ come from the germline V gene.

A few counts support this clonotype. The genes are TRBV6-1 and TRBJ2-2; D remains unclear. The V end was cut by 5 bases, the J end by 6 bases, with 16 bases between. CDR1 and CDR2 (germline): MNHNS, SASEGT. The CDR3 loop spans 15 amino acids. The CDR3 DNA sequence: TGTGCCAGCAGTCCCAACCCTCCCGGTTCCGGGGAGCTGTTTTTT. This gives the protein CASSPNPPGSGELFF.

This clonotype was picked up a small number of times. The V call is TRBV7-2, the J call TRBJ2-7; D is unclear. Per the germline V gene, CDR1 is SGHTA and CDR2 is FQGNSA. Deletions cut 6 bases from V and 12 bases from J, with 18 bases between. The CDR3 sequence is 12 residues long. CDR3 protein: CASSPNVGSWYF. CDR3 DNA sequence: TGTGCCAGCAGTCCGAATGTTGGGTCGTGGTACTTC.

There are many counts of this clonotype. V gene TRBV9 combines with J gene TRBJ2-1; perhaps TRBD2 as D (6 bases). The ends were cut back, 0 bases at V and 10 bases at J, with 8 bases in the middle. CDR1 SGDLS and CDR2 YYNGEE come from the germline V gene. The CDR3 length is 12 residues. DNA for the CDR3: TGTGCCAGCAGCGTAGATCGGGGGGAGCAGTTCTTC. This translates into CASSVDRGEQFF. The complete variable domain, with remaining parts taken from reference TRBV9 and TRBJ2-1, reads DSGVTQTPKHLITATGQRVTLRCSPRSGDLSVYWYQQSLDQGLQFLIQYYNGEERAKGNILERFSAQQFPDLHSELNLSSLELGDSALYFCASSVDRGEQFFGPGTRLTVL.

Many counts were recorded for this clonotype. The CDR3 here is CASSVDGGGQAYNEQFF. The CDR3 nucleotides read TGTGCCAGCAGCGTAGACGGGGGGGGACAGGCTTACAATGAGCAGTTCTTC. The chain is built from TRBV9 and TRBJ2-1; possibly TRBD1 or TRBD2 for D (8 bases each). Germline assignment: CDR1 SGDLS and CDR2 YYNGEE. The germline V and J ends were trimmed by 0 bases and 4 bases, with 17 bases remaining between them. CDR3 size: 17 residues.

This rearrangement joins TRBV6-5 to TRBJ2-7; D might be TRBD2 (5 bases). This CDR3 is built from 15 residues. The germline CDR1 and CDR2 sequences are MNHEY and SVGAGI. Trimming removed 0 bases from V and 4 bases from J, with 13 bases in between. The CDR3: CASSYSLGEQYEQYF. In DNA form, the CDR3 reads TGTGCCAGCAGTTACTCCCTCGGGGAGCAATACGAGCAGTACTTC.

Ten or more counts support this clonotype. The germline gene is not matched at one end of the junction; a read error may be the cause. The chain links TRBV7-9 to TRBJ2-4, with D unresolved. Germline CDR1 reads SEHNR; CDR2 reads FQNEAQ (reference sequence). The CDR3 runs to 13 residues. Written as DNA, the CDR3 is TGTGCCAGCAGTTTAGCCCAGCCTAACATTCAGTACTTC. This translates into CASSLAQPNIQYF. Full variable domain (rest looked up from reference TRBV7-9 and TRBJ2-4): DTGVSQNPRHKITKRGQNVTFRCDPISEHNRLYWYRQTLGQGPEFLTYFQNEAQLEKSRLLSDRFSAERPKGSFSTLEIQRTEQGDSAMYLCASSLAQPNIQYFGAGTRLSVL.

At least ten counts were recorded for this clonotype. The chain employs TRBV28 and TRBJ1-1; TRBD1 agrees at 7 bases. The V gene end was trimmed by 5 bases and the J gene end by 1 base; junction bases not matched to a gene: 7. This CDR3 spans 15 amino acids. Germline V gives CDR1 MDHEN, CDR2 SYDVKM. The CDR3 DNA reads TGTGCCAGCAGTCCCCCGACAGGGCCGAACACTGAAGCTTTCTTT. Amino acids: CASSPPTGPNTEAFF.